A single sample is the source of the 20 T cell receptor beta chains below, sequenced in a study of blood T cell repertoires in COVID-19. Repertoires were generated with immunoSEQ multiplex PCR, while TCRdb's copy carries only in-frame clones and drops some. The sample lists about 140,000 clones, approximately 87% occurring once. Material for sequencing was peripheral blood. Source of these receptors: a middle-aged woman with acute or convalescent COVID-19.

This chain links TRBV7-9 with TRBJ2-7; possible D gene TRBD2, 5 bases. Looked up from germline, CDR1 is SEHNR and CDR2 is FQNEAQ (reference sequence). The V end was cut by 6 bases, the J end by 2 bases, with 17 bases between. The CDR3 runs 15 residues. The chain's CDR3 is CASSSFRGSPYEQYF. The CDR3 DNA is TGTGCCAGCAGTTCGTTCAGAGGGAGCCCCTACGAGCAGTACTTC.

The rearrangement joins TRBV10-3 to TRBJ2-7; possibly TRBD2 for D (5 bases). CDR1 is ENHRY and CDR2 is SYGVKD in the germline V gene. The CDR3 runs 13 residues. Trimming cost V 3 bases and J 3 bases, with 9 bases left between them. CDR3 residues: CAISEGGLYEQYF. The CDR3 DNA reads as TGTGCCATCAGTGAAGGCGGACTCTACGAGCAGTACTTC.

In its sample, this clone was seen once. This chain links TRBV6-5 with TRBJ1-1; 9 bases fit TRBD1. Trimming removed 6 bases from V and 0 bases from J; junction bases left unmatched: 5. CDR1 and CDR2 from the germline V gene are MNHEY and SVGAGI. The CDR3 length is 15 residues. CDR3 residues: CASRGQGSMNTEAFF. CDR3 nucleotides: TGTGCCAGCAGGGGACAGGGAAGCATGAACACTGAAGCTTTCTTT.

V usage is TRBV15 and J usage is TRBJ1-4; D might be TRBD1 (5 bases). V gave up 1 base and J gave up 14 bases, with 11 bases separating them. The V gene's germline CDR1 is LNHNV and CDR2 YYDKDF (reference sequence). The CDR3 is 12 residues long. The CDR3 protein is CATSRGQDNLFF. CDR3 coding DNA: TGTGCCACCAGCAGAGGCCAGGACAACCTGTTTTTT.

The DNA for the CDR3 is TGTGCCAGCAGTGAACCCCGACTGAGCACAGATACGCAGTATTTT. Protein sequence: CASSEPRLSTDTQYF. V usage is TRBV6-1 and J usage is TRBJ2-3; D is uncertain. CDR1 and CDR2 (germline): MNHNS, SASEGT. CDR3 length: 15 residues. V was clipped by 2 bases and J by 0 bases, with 9 bases between them.

The gene calls are TRBV11-2 and TRBJ2-2, with D tentatively TRBD1 (6 bases). The CDR3 has 15 residues. Trimming shortened V by 5 bases and J by 0 bases, and 10 bases separated the two germline ends. Germline V gene lookup returns CDR1 SGHAT and CDR2 FQNNGV. This CDR3 is CASSPGTTNTGELFF. The CDR3 DNA reads as TGTGCCAGCAGCCCCGGGACAACGAACACCGGGGAGCTGTTTTTT.

The chain has TRBV7-2 and TRBJ1-1; D may be TRBD1 (6 bases). V shed 3 bases and J shed 5 bases, with 10 bases lying between them. This CDR3 has 13 residues. The germline CDR1 and CDR2 sequences are SGHTA and FQGNSA. This CDR3 reads CASSFAQGTEAFF. DNA for the CDR3: TGTGCCAGCAGCTTTGCCCAGGGGACTGAAGCTTTCTTT.

This clone appeared once. The chain is built from TRBV9 and TRBJ1-1; D uncertain. This CDR3 has 13 amino acids. Germline lookup yields CDR1 SGDLS and CDR2 YYNGEE. V shed 4 bases and J shed 2 bases, with 9 bases lying between them. The CDR3 DNA sequence: TGTGCCAGCAGCCCCCCCCTAAACACTGAAGCTTTCTTT. This translates into CASSPPLNTEAFF.

The rearrangement joins TRBV27 to TRBJ1-2, with 7 bases that match TRBD1. The V gene end was trimmed by 5 bases and the J gene end by 8 bases; junction bases not matched to a gene: 11. This CDR3 comprises 14 residues. Germline CDR1 is MNHEY and CDR2 is SMNVEV (reference sequence). This CDR3 reads CASSEHQGGYGYTF. As DNA, the CDR3 is TGTGCCAGCAGTGAACATCAAGGGGGCTACGGCTACACCTTC.

The chain is built from TRBV4-2 and TRBJ2-7, with TRBD1 matching 8 bases. After removal of 4 bases from V and 4 bases from J, the junction contained 9 bases not matched to a gene. From germline, CDR1 is LGHNA and CDR2 YNFKEQ. The CDR3 is 15 amino acids. DNA of the CDR3: TGTGCCAGCAGCCTATCCCCCGGGACAGGATACGAGCAGTACTTC. Residues: CASSLSPGTGYEQYF.

V usage is TRBV27 and J usage is TRBJ2-7; 8 bases map to TRBD1. Germline V CDR1 and CDR2: MNHEY, SMNVEV (reference sequence). The trim removed 8 bases at V and 2 bases at J, leaving 14 bases unmatched. The CDR3 has 16 residues. CDR3 nucleotide sequence: TGTGCCAGCGCGGACTTAGGGACAGGAAGAACCTACGAGCAGTACTTC. This sequence encodes CASADLGTGRTYEQYF.

The CDR3 protein is CASSFTRVEQFF. CDR3 DNA sequence: TGTGCCAGCAGCTTCACCCGAGTCGAGCAGTTCTTC. The chain has TRBV5-8 and TRBJ2-1; no clear D gene. V lost 2 bases, J lost 10 bases, and 10 bases lay in between. The V gene's germline CDR1 is SGHTS and CDR2 YDEGEE. The CDR3 totals 12 residues.

The rearrangement links TRBV10-3 to TRBJ1-3; D may be TRBD1 (6 bases). The CDR3 extends over 16 amino acids. The germline CDR1 and CDR2 sequences are ENHRY and SYGVKD. V was shortened by 0 bases and J by 2 bases, with 11 bases between the two germline ends. Here the CDR3 DNA reads TGTGCCATCAGTGAGTCGCCCCAGGGGACTGGAAACACCATATATTTT. Its protein is CAISESPQGTGNTIYF.

The genes are TRBV19 and TRBJ2-6; D is uncertain. V was clipped by 5 bases and J by 3 bases, with 11 bases between them. Germline V lookup: CDR1 LNHDA, CDR2 SQIVND (reference sequence). This CDR3 has 15 amino acids. The CDR3: CASSRQRFGANVLTF. The CDR3 nucleotides read TGTGCCAGTAGTCGGCAGAGGTTTGGGGCCAACGTCCTGACTTTC.

The chain joins TRBV7-2 to TRBJ1-3, with D maybe TRBD1 (5 bases). The germline CDR1 and CDR2 sequences are SGHTA and FQGNSA. With 1 base removed from V and 3 bases from J, the gap between germline ends came to 7 bases. The CDR3 has 14 amino acids. DNA of the CDR3: TGTGCCAGCAGCTTAGGGGGACTTGGAAACACCATATATTTT. Amino acid sequence: CASSLGGLGNTIYF. The full variable domain, its missing parts supplied by reference TRBV7-2 and TRBJ1-3, is GAGVSQSPSNKVTEKGKDVELRCDPISGHTALYWYRQSLGQGLEFLIYFQGNSAPDKSGLPSDRFSAERTGGSVSTLTIQRTQQEDSAVYLCASSLGGLGNTIYFGEGSWLTVV.

V usage is TRBV6-5 and J usage is TRBJ1-2; perhaps TRBD1 as D (5 bases). Germline V lookup: CDR1 MNHEY, CDR2 SVGAGI. The CDR3 consists of 13 residues. Trimming left V 0 bases short and J 12 bases short, with 14 bases between. The CDR3 loop is CASSYSTGGADTF. The CDR3 region has the DNA TGTGCCAGCAGTTACTCGACCGGAGGGGCCGACACCTTC.

The chain combines TRBV5-1 with TRBJ1-2; D perhaps matches TRBD1 (6 bases). The CDR3 is 14 residues long. Per germline, CDR1 SGHRS and CDR2 YFSETQ. Trimming stripped 4 bases from V and 0 bases from J, with 10 bases between. The CDR3 DNA reads as TGCGCCAGCAGCCGAGGGGGGGCTAACTATGGCTACACCTTC. It translates to CASSRGGANYGYTF.

The chain combines TRBV29-1 with TRBJ1-2, with a tentative D call TRBD1 (6 bases). The germline CDR1 and CDR2 sequences are SQVTM and ANQGSEA. The CDR3 runs 13 residues. Trimming removed 6 bases from V and 6 bases from J, with 17 bases in between. The CDR3 here is CSVRGGEAHGYTF. The DNA for the CDR3 is TGCAGCGTCCGAGGGGGGGAGGCGCATGGCTACACCTTC.

This clone was observed a single time. This sequence joins TRBV11-2 and TRBJ2-6; 10 bases are shared with TRBD2. Germline values: CDR1 SGHAT, CDR2 FQNNGV. The CDR3 length is 17 residues. J gave up 4 bases and V 2 bases, and 5 bases lay outside the gene matches. CDR3 loop: CASSLRLAGAGANVLTF. CDR3 coding DNA: TGTGCCAGCAGCTTAAGGCTAGCGGGAGCGGGGGCCAACGTCCTGACTTTC.

This clone was picked up one time. The chain has TRBV19 and TRBJ1-2; 10 bases match TRBD1. CDR3 size: 14 residues. The V gene end was trimmed by 6 bases and the J gene end by 8 bases; junction bases not matched to a gene: 9. The V gene's germline CDR1 is LNHDA and CDR2 SQIVND (reference sequence). The CDR3 spells CASSDRGHVGGYTF. CDR3 bases: TGTGCCAGTAGCGACAGGGGGCATGTGGGAGGCTACACCTTC.